The 11 T cell receptor beta chains below all came from one sample that was sequenced in a study of vaccination and CD4 T cells after COVID-19. Time point given: late sampling 161 to 241 days after vaccination in a few convalescent patients. The treatment is: roughly 10-day PBMC culture with coronavirus spike peptide pools or control peptides (ViraFEST assay). The study sequenced cultured CD4+ T cell DNA using the Oncomine TCR Beta short-read assay. Each CDR3 protein gets one entry after TCRdb re-called the PCR reads with MiXCR. The sample includes over 20,000 distinct CDR3 sequences, around two fifths of them seen just once. The antigens these receptors bind are not known. Material: CD4+ T cells from blood, cultured in vitro, obtained about 7 months after SARS-CoV-2 vaccination. The receptors shown here come from a human donor who had recovered from COVID-19.

The CDR3 is CASSSQEGTEAFF. CDR3 nucleotide sequence: TGCGCCAGCAGCTCTCAGGAAGGAACTGAAGCTTTCTTT. This chain uses TRBV5-1 with TRBJ1-1; the D is unclear. The CDR3 has 13 amino acids. The germline V and J ends were trimmed by 3 bases and 5 bases, with 11 bases remaining between them. The V gene's germline CDR1 is SGHRS and CDR2 YFSETQ.

The rearrangement uses TRBV20-1 and TRBJ2-5; the match to TRBD2 covers 8 bases. This CDR3 is 14 amino acids long. V trimming: 2 bases; J trimming: 5 bases; junction bases outside the gene matches: 7. Germline V gene sequence: CDR1 DFQATT, CDR2 SNEGSKA (reference sequence). CDR3 protein: CSARIGRGGETQYF. The CDR3 region has the DNA TGCAGTGCTAGAATCGGGAGGGGGGGGGAGACCCAGTACTTC.

The chain's CDR3 is CASSLRSLDEQYF. DNA for the CDR3: TGTGCCAGCAGTTTACGCAGCCTGGACGAGCAGTACTTC. The gene calls are TRBV12-3 or TRBV12-4 and TRBJ2-7; no definite D call. The CDR3 has 13 residues. Trimming removed 2 bases at V and 5 bases at J, with 10 bases between.

V gene TRBV20-1 combines with J gene TRBJ1-2; the match to TRBD1 covers 8 bases. Per germline, CDR1 DFQATT and CDR2 SNEGSKA (reference sequence). The CDR3 runs 12 residues. The V and J ends lost 5 bases and 2 bases, in that order; junction bases with no gene match: 1. CDR3 nucleotides: TGCAGTGCTCGGACAGGGAACTATGGCTACACCTTC. As protein: CSARTGNYGYTF.

This clonotype was detected only once. This sequence joins TRBV6-1 and TRBJ1-2; D perhaps matches TRBD1 (5 bases). The CDR3 has 13 residues. V was clipped by 6 bases and J by 3 bases, with 11 bases between them. Germline V CDR1 and CDR2: MNHNS, SASEGT. This CDR3 reads CASSLGRDYGYTF. The CDR3 DNA sequence: TGTGCCAGCAGCTTGGGACGGGACTATGGCTACACCTTC.

The chain has TRBV7-2 and TRBJ2-5; 11 bases are shared with TRBD2. There are 18 residues in the CDR3. With V trimmed by 2 bases and J by 5 bases, 13 bases remained unmatched. Germline lookup yields CDR1 SGHTA and CDR2 FQGNSA. The CDR3 is CASSLSRLAGGHGETQYF. For the CDR3, the DNA is TGTGCCAGCAGCTTAAGTCGGCTAGCGGGAGGTCATGGGGAGACCCAGTACTTC.

The V gene is TRBV7-2, the J gene TRBJ2-5; D remains unclear. Germline V CDR1 and CDR2: SGHTA, FQGNSA. V gave up 1 base and J gave up 0 bases, with 6 bases separating them. This CDR3 has 14 residues. The CDR3 bases are TGTGCCAGCAGCTTAGGTCGGTACCAAGAGACCCAGTACTTC. Amino acids: CASSLGRYQETQYF. Full variable domain (remainder filled in from reference TRBV7-2 and TRBJ2-5): GAGVSQSPSNKVTEKGKDVELRCDPISGHTALYWYRQSLGQGLEFLIYFQGNSAPDKSGLPSDRFSAERTGGSVSTLTIQRTQQEDSAVYLCASSLGRYQETQYFGPGTRLLVL.

This clonotype appeared a single time. The chain employs TRBV5-4 and TRBJ2-1; 10 positions agree with TRBD2. V shed 0 bases, J shed 3 bases, and the junction held 3 bases outside the gene matches. Per the germline V gene, CDR1 is SGHNT and CDR2 is YYREEE (reference sequence). The CDR3 runs to 16 residues. The CDR3 loop reads CASSLAAGGGYNEQFF. In nucleotides, the CDR3 is TGTGCCAGCAGCTTGGCAGCGGGAGGGGGCTACAATGAGCAGTTCTTC.

The chain has TRBV6-1 and TRBJ2-7; 7 bases align to TRBD1. The CDR3 covers 15 residues. Trimming at V came to 5 bases and at J to 2 bases, leaving 9 bases not matched to a gene. The germline gives CDR1 MNHNS, CDR2 SASEGT. DNA for the CDR3: TGTGCCAGCAGTAGCCTATCCGGGACAGCCTACGAGCAGTACTTC. Translating it yields CASSSLSGTAYEQYF.

V and J are TRBV7-2 and TRBJ2-7; D may be TRBD1 (5 bases). V was cut by 2 bases and J by 5 bases, with 16 bases left in between. Germline V gene sequence: CDR1 SGHTA, CDR2 FQGNSA. There are 15 residues in the CDR3. The CDR3 region has the DNA TGTGCCAGCAGCTTAATGGCGGCCCTGGGGCACGAGCAGTACTTC. As protein: CASSLMAALGHEQYF. Complete variable domain (other parts from reference TRBV7-2 and TRBJ2-7): GAGVSQSPSNKVTEKGKDVELRCDPISGHTALYWYRQSLGQGLEFLIYFQGNSAPDKSGLPSDRFSAERTGGSVSTLTIQRTQQEDSAVYLCASSLMAALGHEQYFGPGTRLTVT.

V and J are TRBV6-2 or TRBV6-3 and TRBJ1-1, with D possibly being TRBD1 (5 bases). The ends were cut back, 6 bases at V and 4 bases at J, with 12 bases in the middle. Germline V CDR1 and CDR2: MNHEY, SVGEGT. The CDR3 contains 13 residues. CDR3 nucleotide sequence: TGTGCCAGCAGCGTAGACAGAGCCACTGAAGCTTTCTTT. Its protein is CASSVDRATEAFF.